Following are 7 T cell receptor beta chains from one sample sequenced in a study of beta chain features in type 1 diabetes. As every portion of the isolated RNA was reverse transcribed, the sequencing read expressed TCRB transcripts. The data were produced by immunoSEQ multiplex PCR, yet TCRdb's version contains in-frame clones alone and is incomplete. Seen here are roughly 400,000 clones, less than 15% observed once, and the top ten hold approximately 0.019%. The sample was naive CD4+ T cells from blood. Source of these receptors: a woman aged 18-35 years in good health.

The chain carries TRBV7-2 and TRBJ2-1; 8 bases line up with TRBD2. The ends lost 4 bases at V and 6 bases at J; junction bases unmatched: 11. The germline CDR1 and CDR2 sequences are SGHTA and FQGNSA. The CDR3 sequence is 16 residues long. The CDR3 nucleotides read TGTGCCAGCAGCTCGGTTAGCGGGATCTTGATCAATGAGCAGTTCTTC. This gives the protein CASSSVSGILINEQFF.

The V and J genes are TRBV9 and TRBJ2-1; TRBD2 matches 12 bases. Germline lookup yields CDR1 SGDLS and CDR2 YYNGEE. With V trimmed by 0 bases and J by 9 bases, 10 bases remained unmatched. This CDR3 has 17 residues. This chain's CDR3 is CASSVGTLAGGSSEQFF. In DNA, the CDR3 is TGTGCCAGCAGCGTAGGAACCCTAGCGGGAGGGTCAAGTGAGCAGTTCTTC.

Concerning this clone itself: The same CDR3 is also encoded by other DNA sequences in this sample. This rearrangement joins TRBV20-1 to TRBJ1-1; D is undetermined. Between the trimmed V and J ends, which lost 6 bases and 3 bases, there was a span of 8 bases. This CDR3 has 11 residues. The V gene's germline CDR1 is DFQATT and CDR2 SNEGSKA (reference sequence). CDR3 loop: CSARGHTEAFF. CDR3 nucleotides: TGCAGTGCCCGAGGTCACACTGAAGCTTTCTTT.

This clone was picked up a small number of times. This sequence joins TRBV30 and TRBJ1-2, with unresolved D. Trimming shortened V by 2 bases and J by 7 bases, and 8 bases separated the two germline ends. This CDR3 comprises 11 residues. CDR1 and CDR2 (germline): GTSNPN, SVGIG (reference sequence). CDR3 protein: CAWSTAAGYTF. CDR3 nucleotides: TGTGCCTGGAGTACTGCGGCTGGCTACACCTTC. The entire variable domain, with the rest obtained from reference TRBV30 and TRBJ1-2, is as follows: SQTIHQWPATLVQPVGSPLSLECTVEGTSNPNLYWYRQAAGRGLQLLFYSVGIGQISSEVPQNLSASRPQDRQFILSSKKLLLSDSGFYLCAWSTAAGYTFGSGTRLTVV.

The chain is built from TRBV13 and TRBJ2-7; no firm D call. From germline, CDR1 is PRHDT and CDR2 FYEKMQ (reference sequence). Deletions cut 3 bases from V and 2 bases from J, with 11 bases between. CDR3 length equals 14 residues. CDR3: CASSFRLSTYEQYF. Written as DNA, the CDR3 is TGTGCCAGCAGCTTCAGGCTGTCAACCTACGAGCAGTACTTC.

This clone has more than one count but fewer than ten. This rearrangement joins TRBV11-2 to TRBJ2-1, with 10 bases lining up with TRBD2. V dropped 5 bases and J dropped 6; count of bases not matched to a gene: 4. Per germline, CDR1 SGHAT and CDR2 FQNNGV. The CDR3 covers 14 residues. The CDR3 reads CASSTGLAINEQFF. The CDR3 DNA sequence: TGTGCCAGCAGCACGGGACTAGCGATCAATGAGCAGTTCTTC.

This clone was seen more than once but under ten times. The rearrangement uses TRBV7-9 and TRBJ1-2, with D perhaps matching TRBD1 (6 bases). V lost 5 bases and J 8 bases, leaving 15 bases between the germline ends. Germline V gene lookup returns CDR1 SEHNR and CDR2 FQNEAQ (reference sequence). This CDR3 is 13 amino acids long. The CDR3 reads CASSDIGQIGYTF. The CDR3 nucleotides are TGTGCCAGCAGCGATATCGGACAGATCGGCTACACCTTC. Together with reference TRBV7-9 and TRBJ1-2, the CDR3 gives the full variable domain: DTGVSQNPRHKITKRGQNVTFRCDPISEHNRLYWYRQTLGQGPEFLTYFQNEAQLEKSRLLSDRFSAERPKGSFSTLEIQRTEQGDSAMYLCASSDIGQIGYTFGSGTRLTVV.